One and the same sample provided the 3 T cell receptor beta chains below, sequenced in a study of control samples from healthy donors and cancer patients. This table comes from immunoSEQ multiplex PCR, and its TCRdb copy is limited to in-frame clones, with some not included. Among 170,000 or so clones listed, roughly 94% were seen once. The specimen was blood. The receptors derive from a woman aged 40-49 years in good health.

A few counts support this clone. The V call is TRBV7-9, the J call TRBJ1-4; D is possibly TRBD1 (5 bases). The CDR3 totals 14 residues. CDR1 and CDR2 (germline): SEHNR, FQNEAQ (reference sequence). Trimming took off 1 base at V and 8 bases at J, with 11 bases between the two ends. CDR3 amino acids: CASSLGVGTEKLFF. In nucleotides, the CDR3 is TGTGCCAGCAGCTTAGGAGTAGGGACGGAAAAACTGTTTTTT.

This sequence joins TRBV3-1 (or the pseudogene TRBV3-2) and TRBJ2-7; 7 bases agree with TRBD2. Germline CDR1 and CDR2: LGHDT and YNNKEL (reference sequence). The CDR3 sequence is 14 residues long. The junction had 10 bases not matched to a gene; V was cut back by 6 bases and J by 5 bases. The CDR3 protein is CASSPAGRTDEQYF. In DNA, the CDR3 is TGTGCCAGCAGTCCCGCCGGGAGGACGGACGAGCAGTACTTC.

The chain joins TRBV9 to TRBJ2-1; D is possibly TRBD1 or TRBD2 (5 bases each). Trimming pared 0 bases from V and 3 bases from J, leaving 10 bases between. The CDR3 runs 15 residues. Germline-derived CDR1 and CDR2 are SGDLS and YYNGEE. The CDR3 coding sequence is TGTGCCAGCAGCGTAGTCGGGGCCGGCTACAATGAGCAGTTCTTC. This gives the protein CASSVVGAGYNEQFF.